The 28 T cell receptor beta chains presented below share a single source sample, sequenced in a study of T cells in localized non-small cell lung cancer. Assay used: immunoSEQ multiplex PCR; TCRdb lists only in-frame clones, some missing. The data contain around 25,000 clones, 65% to 90% of them singletons. The sample consisted of peripheral blood, taken before any cancer treatment. All receptors come from a female donor older than 55 with stage I lung adenocarcinoma.

The genes are TRBV28 and TRBJ1-1; unclear D gene. Per germline, CDR1 MDHEN and CDR2 SYDVKM. The CDR3 length is 16 residues. V gave up 0 bases and J gave up 1 base, with 12 bases separating them. The CDR3 coding sequence is TGTGCCAGCAGTTTATGGCAGGCCCAAGGGAACACTGAAGCTTTCTTT. The encoded protein is CASSLWQAQGNTEAFF.

This chain joins TRBV6-1 and TRBJ1-5, with D uncertain. The CDR3 length is 13 residues. Trimming removed 6 bases from V and 4 bases from J, with 10 bases in between. The germline V gene has CDR1 MNHNS and CDR2 SASEGT. The CDR3 DNA follows: TGTGCCAGCAGAAAAGAGGGTAATCAGCCCCAGCATTTT. Translation gives CASRKEGNQPQHF.

The chain links TRBV7-3 to TRBJ2-6; 9 nucleotides match TRBD1. CDR3 length: 18 amino acids. Trimming took 2 bases from V and 2 from J; bases not matched to a gene: 7. Germline CDR1 and CDR2: SGHTA and FQGTGA. The CDR3 loop reads CASSLAGTGSAGANVLTF. The CDR3 region has the DNA TGTGCCAGCAGCTTAGCCGGGACAGGGTCAGCTGGGGCCAACGTCCTGACTTTC.

The CDR3 here is CATKPATSGAGELFF. Here the CDR3 DNA reads TGTGCCACCAAACCGGCGACTAGCGGGGCCGGGGAGCTGTTTTTT. The V call is TRBV11-3, the J call TRBJ2-2; 11 bases align to TRBD2. J lost 6 bases, V lost 10 bases, and 10 bases had no gene match. The CDR3 runs to 15 residues. From germline, CDR1 is SGHNT and CDR2 YENEEA.

This chain links TRBV18 with TRBJ1-2, with TRBD1 matching 7 bases. This CDR3 region has 15 residues. V shed 3 bases, J shed 6 bases, and the junction held 10 bases outside the gene matches. Per germline, CDR1 KGHSH and CDR2 LQKENI. The CDR3 region is CASSPGGDREHGYTF. The CDR3, as DNA: TGTGCCAGCTCACCGGGCGGTGACAGGGAACATGGCTACACCTTC.

The genes are TRBV5-1 and TRBJ1-5; D might be TRBD1 (6 bases). From germline, CDR1 is SGHRS and CDR2 YFSETQ. The CDR3 has 13 amino acids. V was pared by 2 bases and J by 8 bases, with 11 bases between. The DNA of the CDR3 is TGCGCCAGCAGCTTACAGGGATCTGAGCCCCAGCATTTT. Amino acids: CASSLQGSEPQHF. Supplemented by reference TRBV5-1 and TRBJ1-5, the full variable domain reads KAGVTQTPRYLIKTRGQQVTLSCSPISGHRSVSWYQQTPGQGLQFLFEYFSETQRNKGNFPGRFSGRQFSNSRSEMNVSTLELGDSALYLCASSLQGSEPQHFGDGTRLSIL.

The chain uses TRBV21-1 and TRBJ1-1. TRBV21-1 is a known pseudogene. This CDR3 has 15 residues. The CDR3 reads CASTPDRRLNTEAFF. For the CDR3, the DNA is TGTGCCAGCACCCCAGACCGACGGCTAAACACTGAAGCTTTCTTT.

The chain is built from TRBV6-5 and TRBJ1-6; unclear D gene. Germline CDR1 reads MNHEY; CDR2 reads SVGAGI. This CDR3 spans 14 amino acids. The germline V and J ends were trimmed by 6 bases and 6 bases, with 12 bases remaining between them. DNA of the CDR3: TGTGCCAGCAGCAACCGGGAATTTAATTCACCCCTCCACTTT. As protein: CASSNREFNSPLHF.

The CDR3 DNA reads TGTGCCAGCAGCCCCCGGGGCCAAATTAACTATGGCTACACCTTC. It is translated as CASSPRGQINYGYTF. The V call is TRBV5-8, the J call TRBJ1-2; a possible D gene is TRBD1 (5 bases). This CDR3 has 15 amino acids. Looked up from germline, CDR1 is SGHTS and CDR2 is YDEGEE. Trimming took off 4 bases at V and 1 base at J, with 14 bases between the two ends.

In its sample, this clone was seen once. The chain carries TRBV7-8 and TRBJ1-2, with 8 bases identical to TRBD1. The CDR3 sequence is 15 residues long. Losses at the gene ends were 3 bases for V and 0 bases for J; bases not matched to a gene: 3. Germline V gene data show CDR1 as SGHVS and CDR2 as FQNEAQ. The CDR3, as DNA: TGTGCCAGCAGCTTTATGGACAGGGCTAACTATGGCTACACCTTC. Amino acids: CASSFMDRANYGYTF.

Here the CDR3 reads CASSTEDREHTEAFF. CDR3 coding DNA: TGTGCCAGCAGCACTGAGGACAGGGAACACACTGAAGCTTTCTTT. The V call is TRBV21-1, the J call TRBJ1-1; the table assigns TRBD1, which was not confirmed against the DNA. TRBV21-1 is tagged as a pseudogene. The CDR3 covers 15 residues.

This clone came up once. The J gene is TRBJ2-3, the V gene TRBV18; weak D call: TRBD2 (7 bases). Trimming removed 7 bases from V and 4 bases from J, with 18 bases in between. The CDR3 consists of 15 residues. Per the germline V gene, CDR1 is KGHSH and CDR2 is LQKENI. CDR3 DNA sequence: TGTGCCAGCTTAGGGGGGGACGCTGGTGCAGATACGCAGTATTTT. It translates to CASLGGDAGADTQYF.

This clone was seen only once. V usage is TRBV27 and J usage is TRBJ1-2; the D gene is possibly TRBD1 (6 bases). Germline V lookup: CDR1 MNHEY, CDR2 SMNVEV (reference sequence). Trimming left V 4 bases short and J 4 bases short, with 13 bases between. This CDR3 is built from 14 residues. CDR3 amino acids: CASSSRGQVYGYTF. Written as DNA, the CDR3 is TGTGCCAGCAGTTCTCGGGGGCAGGTCTATGGCTACACCTTC.

The chain links TRBV9 to TRBJ1-1; unclear D gene. CDR1 and CDR2 (germline): SGDLS, YYNGEE. The CDR3 sequence is 17 residues long. V dropped 0 bases and J dropped 2 bases, with 17 bases sitting between them. The CDR3, as DNA: TGTGCCAGCAGCGTAGGACCCGCGGGGAATATCAACACTGAAGCTTTCTTT. Protein product: CASSVGPAGNINTEAFF.

The rearrangement uses TRBV5-6 and TRBJ1-2; perhaps TRBD1 as D (6 bases). This CDR3 comprises 16 residues. V was pared by 6 bases and J by 3 bases, with 21 bases between. Germline V gives CDR1 SGHDT, CDR2 YYEEEE. The CDR3 bases are TGTGCCAGCATTGGGATTGGGGGGGCGCGGGACTATGGCTACACCTTC. Amino acid sequence: CASIGIGGARDYGYTF.

This clone was counted between two and nine times. The gene calls are TRBV7-6 and TRBJ2-1; 11 nucleotides agree with TRBD2. The CDR3 spans 15 residues. Germline assignment: CDR1 SGHVS and CDR2 FNYEAQ. V was pared by 4 bases and J by 5 bases, with 4 bases of the junction left unmatched. The CDR3 reads CASSSGTSGDNEQFF. The CDR3 region has the DNA TGTGCCAGCAGCTCCGGGACTAGCGGCGACAATGAGCAGTTCTTC.

This chain joins TRBV5-8 and TRBJ2-5; 13 positions agree with TRBD2. The trim removed 4 bases at V and 2 bases at J, leaving 8 bases unmatched. Germline V gives CDR1 SGHTS, CDR2 YDEGEE. The CDR3 extends over 17 amino acids. CDR3 protein: CASSLGLAGASQETQYF. The CDR3 nucleotides read TGTGCCAGCAGCCTAGGACTAGCGGGAGCGTCACAAGAGACCCAGTACTTC.

The chain combines TRBV5-5 with TRBJ2-4; no definite D call. Germline lookup yields CDR1 SGHKS and CDR2 YYEKEE (reference sequence). This CDR3 has 14 amino acids. V was cut by 0 bases and J by 2 bases, with 6 bases left in between. Written as DNA, the CDR3 is TGTGCCAGCAGCTTGGATGGAACCAAAAACATTCAGTACTTC. Its protein is CASSLDGTKNIQYF.

This clone was counted once. The chain employs TRBV2 and TRBJ1-5; 8 bases fit TRBD1. The CDR3 totals 17 residues. Germline loops: CDR1 SNHLY, CDR2 FYNNEI. V was clipped by 7 bases and J by 7 bases; unmatched bases: 18. The CDR3 loop is CASTYQGGRGLGQPQHF. Written as DNA, the CDR3 is TGTGCCAGCACCTACCAGGGGGGCAGGGGGCTGGGACAGCCCCAGCATTTT.

The gene calls are TRBV5-8 and TRBJ2-4, with 8 bases matching TRBD1. This CDR3 contains 16 residues. V dropped 3 bases and J dropped 1; count of bases not matched to a gene: 6. Germline-derived CDR1 and CDR2 are SGHTS and YDEGEE. CDR3 sequence reads: CASSSRGRSAKNIQYF. The CDR3 DNA reads TGTGCCAGCAGCTCCAGGGGGCGTTCGGCCAAAAACATTCAGTACTTC.

J is TRBJ2-5 and V is TRBV11-2; D gene unclear. Germline CDR1 reads SGHAT; CDR2 reads FQNNGV. The CDR3 consists of 11 residues. With 3 bases removed from V and 5 bases from J, the gap between germline ends came to 4 bases. CDR3 sequence (DNA): TGTGCCAGCAGCTTTGGGGAGACCCAGTACTTC. Translating it yields CASSFGETQYF.

The J gene is TRBJ2-3, the V gene TRBV19; 14 bases are a match to TRBD2. Germline V lookup: CDR1 LNHDA, CDR2 SQIVND (reference sequence). V shed 5 bases, J shed 3 bases, and the junction held 4 bases outside the gene matches. This CDR3 has 16 residues. The CDR3 is CASSLRLAGGTDTQYF. The CDR3 DNA is TGTGCCAGTAGTCTGAGACTAGCGGGAGGGACAGATACGCAGTATTTT.

J is TRBJ1-6 and V is TRBV4-1; D may be TRBD1 (5 bases). This CDR3 region has 16 residues. V was trimmed by 4 bases and J by 7 bases, leaving 17 bases between them. The germline gives CDR1 MGHRA, CDR2 YSYEKL. The CDR3 region has the DNA TGCGCCAGCAGCCGCTACGGGGACCCCCCGAATTCACCCCTCCACTTT. Translation: CASSRYGDPPNSPLHF.

The genes are TRBV6-1 and TRBJ1-2; D unclear. This CDR3 has 15 amino acids. Trimming shortened V by 5 bases and J by 0 bases, and 13 bases separated the two germline ends. Germline assignment: CDR1 MNHNS and CDR2 SASEGT. The CDR3 nucleotides are TGTGCCAGCAGTTCGCTTTTGCCGGCTAACTATGGCTACACCTTC. Translation gives CASSSLLPANYGYTF.

The chain couples TRBV4-1 to TRBJ1-3, with D possibly being TRBD1 (6 bases). The V gene lost 5 bases and the J gene lost 4 bases, with 18 bases spanning the gap. The CDR3 sequence is 16 residues long. CDR1 is MGHRA and CDR2 is YSYEKL in the germline V gene. In DNA form, the CDR3 reads TGCGCCAGCAGCGACATAGGGGGTCGCCGGGGAAACACCATATATTTT. It translates to CASSDIGGRRGNTIYF.

This clone is deemed medium-sized. The chain uses TRBV5-4 and TRBJ2-1, with TRBD2 matching over 9 bases. Germline V gene lookup returns CDR1 SGHNT and CDR2 YYREEE (reference sequence). The length of the CDR3 is 13 residues. Unmatched junction bases numbered 11, after V lost 5 bases and J lost 14 bases. CDR3: CASSGTGTSIKFF. DNA of the CDR3: TGTGCCAGCAGTGGGACCGGGACTAGCATCAAGTTCTTC.

The rearrangement uses TRBV5-1 and TRBJ2-4; maybe TRBD1 (6 bases). This CDR3 comprises 15 residues. Germline assignment: CDR1 SGHRS and CDR2 YFSETQ. V was shortened by 0 bases and J by 8 bases, with 15 bases between the two germline ends. Here the CDR3 reads CASSLGTGFQDIQYF. CDR3 coding DNA: TGCGCCAGCAGCTTGGGTACAGGGTTCCAGGACATTCAGTACTTC.

CDR3 sequence reads: CASSRGTSGSVDTQYF. The CDR3 DNA sequence: TGCGCCAGCAGCCGGGGGACTAGCGGGAGTGTAGATACGCAGTATTTT. This chain joins TRBV4-1 and TRBJ2-3; 14 positions match TRBD2. Germline-derived CDR1 and CDR2 are MGHRA and YSYEKL. The CDR3 loop spans 16 amino acids. The J segment lost 5 bases and the V segment lost 4 bases, leaving 5 bases of the junction unmatched.